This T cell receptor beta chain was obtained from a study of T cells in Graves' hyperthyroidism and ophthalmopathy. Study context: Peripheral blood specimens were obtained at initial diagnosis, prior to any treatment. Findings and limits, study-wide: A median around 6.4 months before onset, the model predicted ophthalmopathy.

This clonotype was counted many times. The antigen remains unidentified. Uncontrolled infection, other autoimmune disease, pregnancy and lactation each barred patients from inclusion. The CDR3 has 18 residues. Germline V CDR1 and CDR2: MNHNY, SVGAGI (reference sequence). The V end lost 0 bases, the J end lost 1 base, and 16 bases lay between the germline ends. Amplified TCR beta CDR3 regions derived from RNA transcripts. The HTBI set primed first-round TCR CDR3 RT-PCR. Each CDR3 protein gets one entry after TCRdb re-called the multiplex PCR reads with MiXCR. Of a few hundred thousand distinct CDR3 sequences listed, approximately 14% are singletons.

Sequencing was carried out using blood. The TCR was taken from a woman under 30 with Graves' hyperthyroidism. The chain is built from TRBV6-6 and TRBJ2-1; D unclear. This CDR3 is CASSYSLRAYRSYNEQFF. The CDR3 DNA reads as TGTGCCAGCAGTTACTCGCTCCGGGCCTACCGTTCCTACAATGAGCAGTTCTTC.